The 18 T cell receptor beta chains listed next were all sequenced from one sample in a study of cytomegalovirus exposure and HLA in healthy donors. Primers for the PCR totalled 60 Vbeta and 13 Jbeta. The assay was immunoSEQ multiplex PCR, and TCRdb's table has in-frame clones only and misses some. This table holds 110,000 or so clones, 65% to 80% found once. The sample taken for sequencing was PBMCs. The receptor set was obtained from a female donor in good health and CMV-seronegative.

The chain uses TRBV30 and TRBJ1-2; D unresolved. CDR1 and CDR2 (germline): GTSNPN, SVGIG (reference sequence). V lost 2 bases to trimming and J lost 3 bases, with 4 bases between them. This CDR3 has 11 residues. The DNA for the CDR3 is TGTGCCTGGAGTACGGACTATGGCTACACCTTC. As protein: CAWSTDYGYTF.

V usage is TRBV6-5 and J usage is TRBJ1-1, with D possibly matching TRBD1 (6 bases). Germline V gene sequence: CDR1 MNHEY, CDR2 SVGAGI. The CDR3 spans 13 residues. V was cut by 4 bases and J by 5 bases, with 11 bases left in between. The CDR3 DNA reads TGTGCCAGCAGTTCACAGGGCCGGACTGAAGCTTTCTTT. Its protein product is CASSSQGRTEAFF.

The gene calls are TRBV7-2 and TRBJ1-1, with a weak D call TRBD1 (6 bases). Germline V CDR1 and CDR2: SGHTA, FQGNSA. This CDR3 has 12 amino acids. Trimming cost V 5 bases and J 9 bases, with 13 bases left between them. CDR3 bases: TGTGCCAGCAGCCCCCCCAGGGGCCAAGCTTTCTTT. Amino acids: CASSPPRGQAFF.

J is TRBJ1-1 and V is TRBV6-4; no reliable D call. Germline V gene data show CDR1 as MRHNA and CDR2 as SNTAGT. Trimming shortened V by 2 bases and J by 1 base, and 5 bases separated the two germline ends. The CDR3 contains 13 residues. For the CDR3, the DNA is TGTGCCAGCAGTGACGGAGCGAACACTGAAGCTTTCTTT. This translates into CASSDGANTEAFF.

V is TRBV7-2 and J is TRBJ2-1, with 9 positions matching TRBD2. The CDR3 has 16 residues. Trimming removed 5 bases from V and 7 bases from J; junction bases left unmatched: 12. Germline CDR1 SGHTA, CDR2 FQGNSA. Here the CDR3 DNA reads TGTGCCAGCAGCCGGGGGGGACGGACTAGCGCGAATGAGCAGTTCTTC. Protein product: CASSRGGRTSANEQFF.

The gene calls are TRBV11-2 and TRBJ2-7; TRBD1 aligns across 9 bases. Germline loops: CDR1 SGHAT, CDR2 FQNNGV. Unmatched junction bases numbered 0, after V lost 1 base and J lost 2 bases. The CDR3 extends over 14 amino acids. This CDR3 reads CASSLGTGAYEQYF. The CDR3 nucleotides are TGTGCCAGCAGCTTAGGGACAGGGGCCTACGAGCAGTACTTC.

The chain uses TRBV15 and TRBJ2-1; D is possibly TRBD2 (7 bases). Trimming removed 0 bases from V and 5 bases from J, with 14 bases in between. Germline V gene lookup returns CDR1 LNHNV and CDR2 YYDKDF (reference sequence). This CDR3 is 16 amino acids long. CDR3 DNA: TGTGCCACCAGCAGAGATGTGGGGGAGGGGGACAATGAGCAGTTCTTC. Protein: CATSRDVGEGDNEQFF.

With regard to this clone: Other DNA variants within this sample encode the same CDR3. The chain carries TRBV5-1 and TRBJ2-7; unclear D gene. Between the trimmed V and J ends, which lost 3 bases and 0 bases, there was a span of 4 bases. Germline CDR1 reads SGHRS; CDR2 reads YFSETQ. CDR3 length: 12 amino acids. CDR3 protein: CASSSSSYEQYF. The CDR3 nucleotides read TGCGCCAGCAGCTCTAGCTCCTACGAGCAGTACTTC.

The chain is built from TRBV30 and TRBJ1-1; 9 bases align to TRBD1. Germline V lookup: CDR1 GTSNPN, CDR2 SVGIG (reference sequence). Unmatched junction bases numbered 10, after V lost 2 bases and J lost 6 bases. CDR3 length: 15 residues. The CDR3 here is CAWSITGQGTSEAFF. As DNA, the CDR3 is TGTGCCTGGAGTATAACTGGACAGGGGACGTCTGAAGCTTTCTTT. Together with reference TRBV30 and TRBJ1-1, the CDR3 gives the full variable domain: SQTIHQWPATLVQPVGSPLSLECTVEGTSNPNLYWYRQAAGRGLQLLFYSVGIGQISSEVPQNLSASRPQDRQFILSSKKLLLSDSGFYLCAWSITGQGTSEAFFGQGTRLTVV.

CDR3 DNA sequence: TGTGCCAGCAGCTTACACACCGGGACAGGGACAACGGAGACCCAGTACTTC. This gives the protein CASSLHTGTGTTETQYF. This sequence joins TRBV5-6 and TRBJ2-5; the match to TRBD1 covers 9 bases. The germline V gene has CDR1 SGHDT and CDR2 YYEEEE. There are 17 residues in the CDR3. Losses at the gene ends were 2 bases for V and 5 bases for J; bases not matched to a gene: 13.

The V gene is TRBV30, the J gene TRBJ2-6, with D possibly matching TRBD1 (5 bases). Trimming removed 1 base at V and 1 base at J, with 8 bases between. Per germline, CDR1 GTSNPN and CDR2 SVGIG (reference sequence). The CDR3 has 15 residues. The CDR3 loop is CAWSAGPSGANVLTF. The CDR3 region has the DNA TGTGCCTGGAGTGCAGGGCCATCTGGGGCCAACGTCCTGACTTTC.

This clone was seen once. V is TRBV29-1 and J is TRBJ1-1; D is perhaps TRBD1 (5 bases). Looked up from germline, CDR1 is SQVTM and CDR2 is ANQGSEA. This CDR3 has 13 residues. V was clipped by 3 bases and J by 6 bases, with 14 bases between them. The CDR3 protein is CSVDRGIGSEAFF. CDR3 DNA sequence: TGCAGCGTTGACCGGGGGATAGGTTCTGAAGCTTTCTTT.

This chain connects TRBV5-1 to TRBJ1-6; the match to TRBD1 covers 9 bases. CDR3 length: 15 amino acids. The J segment lost 6 bases and the V segment lost 4 bases, leaving 5 bases of the junction unmatched. The germline CDR1 and CDR2 sequences are SGHRS and YFSETQ. In DNA form, the CDR3 reads TGCGCCAGCAGCGGGCCGGGACAGGGTAATTCACCCCTCCACTTT. It codes for CASSGPGQGNSPLHF.

The chain employs TRBV7-2 and TRBJ2-1; 8 positions agree with TRBD2. CDR3 size: 15 residues. Unmatched junction bases numbered 14, after V lost 8 bases and J lost 8 bases. From germline, CDR1 is SGHTA and CDR2 FQGNSA. The CDR3 protein is CASAFAGTRIDEQFF. CDR3 DNA sequence: TGTGCCAGCGCATTTGCCGGGACTAGGATTGATGAGCAGTTCTTC.

V gene TRBV7-9 combines with J gene TRBJ2-3, with TRBD1 matching over 10 bases. Trimming removed 4 bases from V and 4 bases from J; junction bases left unmatched: 5. This CDR3 has 15 residues. CDR1 is SEHNR and CDR2 is FQNEAQ in the germline V gene (reference sequence). The CDR3: CASSSPGTGADTQYF. For the CDR3, the DNA is TGTGCCAGCAGCTCACCCGGGACAGGGGCAGATACGCAGTATTTT.

The gene calls are TRBV5-6 and TRBJ1-1; 8 nucleotides align to TRBD1. This CDR3 spans 16 amino acids. Germline lookup yields CDR1 SGHDT and CDR2 YYEEEE. With V trimmed by 4 bases and J by 4 bases, 12 bases remained unmatched. The CDR3 DNA sequence: TGTGCCAGCAGCACTGCCAGGGGGCGGAGGATCACTGAAGCTTTCTTT. Translated, it gives CASSTARGRRITEAFF. Supplemented by reference TRBV5-6 and TRBJ1-1, the full variable domain reads DAGVTQSPTHLIKTRGQQVTLRCSPKSGHDTVSWYQQALGQGPQFIFQYYEEEERQRGNFPDRFSGHQFPNYSSELNVNALLLGDSALYLCASSTARGRRITEAFFGQGTRLTVV.

V and J are TRBV25-1 and TRBJ1-1; D is undetermined. Germline V lookup: CDR1 MGHDK, CDR2 SYGVNS. Trimming removed 3 bases at V and 2 bases at J, with 10 bases between. CDR3 length: 14 amino acids. In DNA, the CDR3 is TGTGCCAGCAGTGAGCCGGGGAGCAACACTGAAGCTTTCTTT. It translates to CASSEPGSNTEAFF.

CDR3 DNA: TGTGCCAGCTCACGCCTCGGTGGACGGGATGAAGCTTTCTTT. Its translation is CASSRLGGRDEAFF. This chain connects TRBV18 to TRBJ1-1, with D unclear. Germline V gene data show CDR1 as KGHSH and CDR2 as LQKENI. V lost 4 bases to trimming and J lost 7 bases, with 16 bases between them. The CDR3 spans 14 residues.